This TCR beta chain was identified during a study of tumor and adjacent non-tumor tissue in lung cancer. Study details: Patients comprised about a dozen adenocarcinoma, a couple of squamous cell carcinoma and 1 small cell lung cancer. The patients, roughly 10 men and roughly 5 women, were about 31 to 76 with stage I to III disease. General study findings and limits: TCR diversity was significantly greater in tumor than normal lung tissue. Tumor repertoires had a smaller top 100 clone share than normal lung.

The library came from three nested PCR rounds adapted from ARM-PCR protocols. TCRdb reanalysed the multiplex PCR reads using MiXCR and keeps one entry per CDR3 protein. This table has over 130,000 distinct CDR3 sequences, around 67% appearing once. Germline CDR1 is SGHAT and CDR2 is FQNNGV. This CDR3 is 16 amino acids long. The template was RNA from unsorted bulk tissue. Concerning this clonotype itself: Its specificity is unknown. Germline and junction disagree at one end, which may indicate a read error.

This clonotype was sampled from a man aged 55 to 70 with small cell lung cancer. This sequence joins TRBV11-2 and TRBJ2-2; TRBD2 might be the D (6 bases). Source material: lung tumor tissue. The CDR3 DNA reads TGTGCCAGCAGCTTAGGCCTAGGAGGGTACGCCGGGAAGCTCTTTTTT. Its protein product is CASSLGLGGYAGKLFF.